This T cell receptor (beta chain) was identified during a study of T-cell reconstitution after alpha-beta-depleted transplantation in children. Study outcomes and limitations: The origin of alpha-beta T cells about two months after transplant was reportedly several hundred expanded graft clones.

This clonotype has just a few counts. As yet, its antigen is unknown. Preparation of the TCRbeta library used unique molecular identifiers. Each CDR3 protein is one row after TCRdb ran MiXCR on the PCR reads. The sample comprises 120,000 to 150,000 distinct CDR3 sequences, around 8.8% of which are singletons, and less than 20% rests with the top ten. The length of the CDR3 is 13 residues. Germline V lookup: CDR1 SQVTM, CDR2 ANQGSEA. The V gene lost 3 bases and the J gene lost 2 bases, with 11 bases spanning the gap. The rearrangement joins TRBV29-1 to TRBJ2-7; the D call may be TRBD1 or TRBD2 (6 bases each). The starting material was PBMCs, mostly from graft donor cells, obtained 180 days after TCRalphabeta/CD19-depleted stem cell transplant. This receptor was identified in a female patient between 2 and 10 years old who had a stem cell transplant for congenital amegakaryocytic thrombocytopenia, so the T cells may come from the graft donor. The CDR3 DNA follows: TGCAGCGTTGAGTGGGGGGACACCTACGAGCAGTACTTC. Translation gives CSVEWGDTYEQYF.